This TCR beta chain emerged from a study of CD8+ T cells in alopecia areata. Study-wide background: Treated individuals took tofacitinib by mouth, 5 to 10 mg twice daily. Notes on the study in general: Across lesional scalp, and particularly alopecia totalis/universalis, clonality surpassed that of normal scalp. With just one nonresponder, it is still uncertain whether baseline CD8+ expansion relates to response.

Specified treatment: oral pan-JAK inhibitor, 5-10 mg twice daily. Sequencing relied on a cDNA template that was reverse transcribed from extracted RNA. Assay: immunoSEQ multiplex PCR; the TCRdb copy retains only in-frame clones and omits some. In the table there are about 190,000 clones, around 65% of which are singletons. This clone has a handful of counts. Its antigen is not identified. Germline V gives CDR1 SNHLY, CDR2 FYNNEI. This CDR3 spans 12 amino acids. Trimming shortened V by 9 bases and J by 3 bases, and 8 bases separated the two germline ends. Sequenced here: CD4+ T cells sorted from blood, sampled at week 4, from a patient treated with tofacitinib. The TCR comes from a human donor with alopecia areata. The chain recombines TRBV2 with TRBJ2-2; D perhaps matches TRBD1 (5 bases). CDR3 DNA sequence: TGTGCCAGAAGCAGGGACACCGGGGAGCTGTTTTTT. Translated, it gives CARSRDTGELFF.